This TCR beta chain was sequenced for a study of cytomegalovirus exposure and HLA in healthy donors. The PCR employed 60 Vbeta primers together with 13 Jbeta primers. TCRdb's copy holds only in-frame clones and misses some; the assay was immunoSEQ multiplex PCR. Of roughly 90,000 clones in the sample, approximately 69% were seen once. This clone turned up a few times. Germline loops: CDR1 MGHRA, CDR2 YSYEKL. V was trimmed by 1 base and J by 4 bases, leaving 11 bases between them. The CDR3 consists of 15 residues. Sampled while nominally healthy, donors likely had unrecorded immune exposures. The chain couples TRBV4-1 to TRBJ2-1; D possibly corresponds to TRBD2 (5 bases). The receptor comes from a man younger than 40 in good health and CMV-seropositive. Sequencing was done on a sample of PBMCs. DNA for the CDR3: TGCGCCAGCAGCCAAGGTAATGGACTTTACAATGAGCAGTTCTTC. Translation: CASSQGNGLYNEQFF.